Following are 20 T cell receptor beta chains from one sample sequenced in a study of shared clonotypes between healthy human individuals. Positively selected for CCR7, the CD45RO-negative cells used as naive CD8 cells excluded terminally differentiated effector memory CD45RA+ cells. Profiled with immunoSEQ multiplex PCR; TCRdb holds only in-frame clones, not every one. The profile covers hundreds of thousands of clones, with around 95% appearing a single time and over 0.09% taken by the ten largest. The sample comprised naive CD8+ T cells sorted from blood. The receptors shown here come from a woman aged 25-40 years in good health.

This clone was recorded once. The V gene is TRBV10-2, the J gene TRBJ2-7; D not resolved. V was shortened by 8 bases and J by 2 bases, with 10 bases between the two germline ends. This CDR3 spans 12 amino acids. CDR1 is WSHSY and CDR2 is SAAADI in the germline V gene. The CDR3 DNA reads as TGCGCCAGCTTTAATGACACCTACGAGCAGTACTTC. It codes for CASFNDTYEQYF.

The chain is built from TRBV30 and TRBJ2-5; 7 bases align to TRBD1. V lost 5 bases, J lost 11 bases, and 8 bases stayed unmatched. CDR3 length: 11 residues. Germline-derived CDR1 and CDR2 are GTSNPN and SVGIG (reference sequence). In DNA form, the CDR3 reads TGTGCCTGGGGGACAGCTGGGGAGCAGTACTTC. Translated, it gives CAWGTAGEQYF.

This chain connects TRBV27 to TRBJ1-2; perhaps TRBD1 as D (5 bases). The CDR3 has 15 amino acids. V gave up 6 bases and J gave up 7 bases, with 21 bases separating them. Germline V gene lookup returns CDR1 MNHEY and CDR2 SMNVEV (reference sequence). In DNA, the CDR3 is TGTGCCAGCAGGCCTAAGGGACGGACAAGGGGTGGCTACACCTTC. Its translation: CASRPKGRTRGGYTF.

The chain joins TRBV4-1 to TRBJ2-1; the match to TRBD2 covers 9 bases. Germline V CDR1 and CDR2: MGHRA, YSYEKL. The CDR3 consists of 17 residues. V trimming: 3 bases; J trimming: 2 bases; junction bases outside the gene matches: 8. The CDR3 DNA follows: TGCGCCAGCAGCCAGGTGCTAGCGGGGACCCCCTACAATGAGCAGTTCTTC. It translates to CASSQVLAGTPYNEQFF.

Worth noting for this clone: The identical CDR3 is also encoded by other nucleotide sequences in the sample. The CDR3: CASLGVTEAFF. CDR3 sequence (DNA): TGTGCCAGCCTAGGGGTCACTGAAGCTTTCTTT. The V and J genes are TRBV19 and TRBJ1-1; perhaps TRBD1 as D (5 bases). This CDR3 comprises 11 residues. Per germline, CDR1 LNHDA and CDR2 SQIVND (reference sequence). Trimming left V 9 bases short and J 4 bases short, with 9 bases between.

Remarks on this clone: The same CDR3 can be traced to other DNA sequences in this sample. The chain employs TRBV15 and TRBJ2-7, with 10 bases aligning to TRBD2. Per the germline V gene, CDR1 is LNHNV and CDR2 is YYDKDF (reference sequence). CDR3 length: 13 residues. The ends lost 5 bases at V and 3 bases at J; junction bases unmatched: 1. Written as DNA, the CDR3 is TGTGCCACCAGCTCTAGCGGGGGCTACGAGCAGTACTTC. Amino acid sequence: CATSSSGGYEQYF.

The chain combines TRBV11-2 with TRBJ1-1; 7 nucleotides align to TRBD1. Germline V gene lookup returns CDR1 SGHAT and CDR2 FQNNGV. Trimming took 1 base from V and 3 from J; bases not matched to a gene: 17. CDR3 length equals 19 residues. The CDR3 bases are TGTGCCAGCAGCTTAGGCACTTTTTTGCAGGGGGGCCGGGACACTGAAGCTTTCTTT. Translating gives CASSLGTFLQGGRDTEAFF.

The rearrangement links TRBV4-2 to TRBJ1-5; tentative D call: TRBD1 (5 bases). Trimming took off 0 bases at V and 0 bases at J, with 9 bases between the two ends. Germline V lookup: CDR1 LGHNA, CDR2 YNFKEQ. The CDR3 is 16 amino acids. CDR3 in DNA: TGTGCCAGCAGCCAAGAGGAGGGACTTAGCAATCAGCCCCAGCATTTT. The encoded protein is CASSQEEGLSNQPQHF.

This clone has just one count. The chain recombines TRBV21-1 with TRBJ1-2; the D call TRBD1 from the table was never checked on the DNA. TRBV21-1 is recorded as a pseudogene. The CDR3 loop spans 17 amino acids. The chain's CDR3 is CASTFRDRVGSWDGYTF. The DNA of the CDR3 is TGTGCCAGCACCTTCCGGGACAGGGTGGGATCTTGGGATGGCTACACCTTC.

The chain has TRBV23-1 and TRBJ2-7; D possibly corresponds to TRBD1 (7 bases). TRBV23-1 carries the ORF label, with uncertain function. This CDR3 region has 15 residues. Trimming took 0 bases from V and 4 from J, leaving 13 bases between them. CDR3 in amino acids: CASSQSPAGGYEQYF. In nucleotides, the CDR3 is TGCGCCAGCAGTCAATCGCCGGCAGGGGGGTACGAGCAGTACTTC.

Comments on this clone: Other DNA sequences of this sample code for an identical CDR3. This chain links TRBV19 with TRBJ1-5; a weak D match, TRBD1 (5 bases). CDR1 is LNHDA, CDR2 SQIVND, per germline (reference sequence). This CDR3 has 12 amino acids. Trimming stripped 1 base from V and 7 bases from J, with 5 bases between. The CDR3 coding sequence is TGTGCCAGTAGTATAGGGGGGCAGCCCCAGCATTTT. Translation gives CASSIGGQPQHF.

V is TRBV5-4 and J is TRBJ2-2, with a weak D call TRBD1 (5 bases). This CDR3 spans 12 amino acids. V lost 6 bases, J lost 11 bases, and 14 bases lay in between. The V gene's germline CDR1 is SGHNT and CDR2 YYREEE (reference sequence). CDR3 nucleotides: TGTGCCAGCACACACCAGGGTGGAGAGCTGTTTTTT. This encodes CASTHQGGELFF.

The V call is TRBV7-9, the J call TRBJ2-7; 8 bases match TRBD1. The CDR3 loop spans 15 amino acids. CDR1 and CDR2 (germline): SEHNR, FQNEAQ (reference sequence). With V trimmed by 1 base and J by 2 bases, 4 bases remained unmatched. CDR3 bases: TGTGCCAGCAGCTTAGTGCAGGGGGCGGCCTACGAGCAGTACTTC. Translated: CASSLVQGAAYEQYF.

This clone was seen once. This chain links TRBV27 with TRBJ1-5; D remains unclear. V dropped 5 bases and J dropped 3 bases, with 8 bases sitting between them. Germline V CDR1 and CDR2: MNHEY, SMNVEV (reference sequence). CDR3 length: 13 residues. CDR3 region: CASSRGDNQPQHF. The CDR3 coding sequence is TGTGCCAGCAGTCGGGGAGACAATCAGCCCCAGCATTTT.

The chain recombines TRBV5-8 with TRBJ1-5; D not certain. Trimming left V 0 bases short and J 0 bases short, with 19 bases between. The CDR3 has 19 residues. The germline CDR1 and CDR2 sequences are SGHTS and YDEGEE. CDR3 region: CASSLDSVREAYSNQPQHF. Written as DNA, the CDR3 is TGTGCCAGCAGCTTGGATTCAGTCCGAGAGGCTTATAGCAATCAGCCCCAGCATTTT.

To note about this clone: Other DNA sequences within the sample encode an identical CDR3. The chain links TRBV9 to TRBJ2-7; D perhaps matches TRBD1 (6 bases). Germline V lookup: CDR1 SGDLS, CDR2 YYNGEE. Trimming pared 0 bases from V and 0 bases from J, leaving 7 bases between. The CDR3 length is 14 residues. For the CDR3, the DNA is TGTGCCAGCAGCGTAGGGGACAACTCCTACGAGCAGTACTTC. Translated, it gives CASSVGDNSYEQYF.

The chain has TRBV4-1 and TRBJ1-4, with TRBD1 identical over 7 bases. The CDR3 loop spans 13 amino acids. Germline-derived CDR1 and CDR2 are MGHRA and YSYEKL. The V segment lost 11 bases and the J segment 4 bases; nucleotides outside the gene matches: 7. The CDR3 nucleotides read TGCGCCGGGGCAGGGGGTATTAATGAAAAACTGTTTTTT. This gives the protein CAGAGGINEKLFF.

The CDR3 DNA reads TGTGCCAGCAGCGAGTCGCGGGACTACTCCTACGAGCAGTACTTC. It codes for CASSESRDYSYEQYF. V and J are TRBV13 and TRBJ2-7, with 7 bases lining up with TRBD2. CDR1 PRHDT and CDR2 FYEKMQ come from the germline V gene (reference sequence). CDR3 length: 15 amino acids. V was pared by 5 bases and J by 0 bases, with 7 bases of the junction left unmatched.

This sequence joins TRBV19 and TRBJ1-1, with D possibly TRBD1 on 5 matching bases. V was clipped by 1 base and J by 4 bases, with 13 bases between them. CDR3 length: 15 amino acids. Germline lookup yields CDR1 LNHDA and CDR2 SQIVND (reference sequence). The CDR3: CASSIGVFGGTEAFF. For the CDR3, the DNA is TGTGCCAGTAGTATAGGGGTCTTTGGGGGCACTGAAGCTTTCTTT.

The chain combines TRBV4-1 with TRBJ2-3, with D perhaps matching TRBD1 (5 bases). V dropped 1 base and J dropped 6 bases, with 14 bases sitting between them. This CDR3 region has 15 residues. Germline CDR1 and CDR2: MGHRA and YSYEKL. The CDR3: CASSQVGSGSDTQYF. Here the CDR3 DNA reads TGCGCCAGCAGCCAAGTCGGGTCAGGGTCGGATACGCAGTATTTT.